The 11 T cell receptor beta chains below all came from one sample that was sequenced in a study of T cell changes during pregnancy in multiple sclerosis. Method: immunoSEQ multiplex PCR; TCRdb's copy keeps in-frame clones and lacks some. The sample shows about 41,000 clones, about 90% of them seen only once. The sample was peripheral blood, taken in the first trimester of pregnancy. The source of these receptors is a female donor in good health, enrolled as a control in a pregnancy study.

The chain uses TRBV18 and TRBJ2-7, with 10 bases matching TRBD1. V shed 5 bases and J 3 bases; nucleotides not matched to a gene: 7. From germline, CDR1 is KGHSH and CDR2 LQKENI. CDR3 length equals 15 residues. As DNA, the CDR3 is TGTGCCAGCTCAGCGGGGACAGGGGACCTCTACGAGCAGTACTTC. Translation: CASSAGTGDLYEQYF. Looking up the rest from reference TRBV18 and TRBJ2-7 gives the full variable domain: NAGVMQNPRHLVRRRGQEARLRCSPMKGHSHVYWYRQLPEEGLKFMVYLQKENIIDESGMPKERFSAEFPKEGPSILRIQQVVRGDSAAYFCASSAGTGDLYEQYFGPGTRLTVT.

The V and J genes are TRBV5-1 and TRBJ2-1, with TRBD2 matching 11 bases. The CDR3 runs 16 residues. CDR1 SGHRS and CDR2 YFSETQ come from the germline V gene. The ends lost 0 bases at V and 10 bases at J; junction bases unmatched: 9. CDR3 in DNA: TGCGCCAGCAGCTTGGACTCCCTACTAGCGGGAGAAGAGCAGTTCTTC. Protein product: CASSLDSLLAGEEQFF.

The DNA of the CDR3 is TGTGCTAGTCGCCGGGACTCTGGAAACACCATATATTTT. It codes for CASRRDSGNTIYF. This rearrangement joins TRBV12-5 to TRBJ1-3; D ambiguous. Per the germline V gene, CDR1 is LGHNT and CDR2 is FRNRAP. V lost 8 bases and J 0 bases, leaving 8 bases between the germline ends. The CDR3 has 13 amino acids.

V usage is TRBV13 and J usage is TRBJ2-4, with TRBD2 as a possible D gene (5 bases). Germline V lookup: CDR1 PRHDT, CDR2 FYEKMQ (reference sequence). Trimming removed 1 base from V and 4 bases from J, with 11 bases in between. The CDR3 length is 15 residues. The CDR3 sequence is CASSLVAGDKNIQYF. CDR3 DNA: TGTGCCAGCAGCTTAGTTGCGGGCGATAAAAACATTCAGTACTTC. Based on the CDR3 plus reference TRBV13 and TRBJ2-4, the full variable domain is AAGVIQSPRHLIKEKRETATLKCYPIPRHDTVYWYQQGPGQDPQFLISFYEKMQSDKGSIPDRFSAQQFSDYHSELNMSSLELGDSALYFCASSLVAGDKNIQYFGAGTRLSVL.

This chain joins TRBV7-2 and TRBJ1-4; 7 bases match TRBD1. This CDR3 is built from 15 residues. CDR1 and CDR2 (germline): SGHTA, FQGNSA. V trimming: 1 base; J trimming: 2 bases; junction bases outside the gene matches: 1. Written as DNA, the CDR3 is TGTGCCAGCAGCTTAGTGACAGGGACTAATGAAAAACTGTTTTTT. Encoded protein: CASSLVTGTNEKLFF. Looking up the rest from reference TRBV7-2 and TRBJ1-4 gives the full variable domain: GAGVSQSPSNKVTEKGKDVELRCDPISGHTALYWYRQSLGQGLEFLIYFQGNSAPDKSGLPSDRFSAERTGGSVSTLTIQRTQQEDSAVYLCASSLVTGTNEKLFFGSGTQLSVL.

V and J are TRBV7-2 and TRBJ2-5, with 8 bases fitting TRBD2. The CDR3 is 14 residues long. Germline loops: CDR1 SGHTA, CDR2 FQGNSA. V trimming: 4 bases; J trimming: 1 base; junction bases outside the gene matches: 2. CDR3 DNA sequence: TGTGCCAGCAGCTATGGGACTAGCCAAGAGACCCAGTACTTC. It encodes CASSYGTSQETQYF.

This chain uses TRBV2 with TRBJ1-4; 9 bases fit TRBD1. The CDR3 extends over 13 amino acids. Germline V gene lookup returns CDR1 SNHLY and CDR2 FYNNEI. V trimming: 11 bases; J trimming: 8 bases; junction bases outside the gene matches: 9. CDR3 region: CASSRDRAEKLFF. DNA for the CDR3: TGTGCCTCTTCCCGGGACAGGGCGGAAAAACTGTTTTTT.

CDR3 DNA sequence: TGTGCCAGCAGCGCTGGACTAGCGGGCTCCTACAATGAGCAGTTCTTC. This sequence encodes CASSAGLAGSYNEQFF. The chain carries TRBV7-8 and TRBJ2-1; 11 bases agree with TRBD2. Looked up from germline, CDR1 is SGHVS and CDR2 is FQNEAQ. The CDR3 contains 16 residues. V gave up 5 bases and J gave up 0 bases; unmatched junction bases: 3.

The V and J genes are TRBV4-2 and TRBJ2-3; D call uncertain. CDR1 LGHNA and CDR2 YNFKEQ come from the germline V gene. The V end was cut by 1 base, the J end by 0 bases, with 14 bases between. CDR3 size: 17 residues. The CDR3 DNA follows: TGTGCCAGCAGCCAAGTGACCGGCGGAACTAGCACAGATACGCAGTATTTT. Its translation is CASSQVTGGTSTDTQYF.

The V call is TRBV1, the J call TRBJ1-5. TRBV1 constitutes a pseudogene. The CDR3 consists of 15 residues. The CDR3 is CTVSTRGYSNQPQHF. The CDR3 region has the DNA TGCACCGTATCGACACGGGGGTATAGCAATCAGCCCCAGCATTTT.

The table lists this clone with a count of one. The chain couples TRBV11-2 to TRBJ1-6; 7 positions agree with TRBD1. J was trimmed by 9 bases and V by 1 base; bases with no gene match: 6. CDR3 size: 15 residues. CDR1 SGHAT and CDR2 FQNNGV come from the germline V gene. CDR3: CASSLVPGGTSPLHF. In nucleotides, the CDR3 is TGTGCCAGCAGCTTAGTTCCAGGGGGTACTTCACCCCTCCACTTT.